What follows is one T cell receptor beta chain and its context. Per germline, CDR1 MNHEY and CDR2 SMNVEV (reference sequence). The CDR3 has 16 residues. V dropped 3 bases and J dropped 0 bases, with 15 bases sitting between them. Produced via immunoSEQ multiplex PCR; TCRdb's table is partial and in-frame only. Here the sample spans about 100,000 clones, approximately 94% being singletons. The data were obtained in a study of siplizumab effects on memory and regulatory T cells. The TCR sequence derives from a human donor in good health. The V gene is TRBV27, the J gene TRBJ2-7; no clear D gene. Input material: non-Treg CD4+ T cells sorted from blood. CDR3 coding DNA: TGTGCCAGCAGTTTGGGTCGCCCCCCACGCTCCTACGAGCAGTACTTC. It translates to CASSLGRPPRSYEQYF.